The T cell receptor (beta chain) under discussion was sequenced for a study of identical twins. General study findings and limits: Clonotypes of the beta chain that were abundant in cord blood carried fewer insertions (memory repertoires showed none). Within monozygotic twins, out-of-frame TCR alpha sharing was underestimated by the models. The study based its conclusions on cross-sectional statistical analysis and did not follow the same donors. The authors noted that invariant MAIT and iNKT cells could partly confound zero-insertion analyses.

In regard to this clonotype: What it recognizes is unknown.

TCRdb redid the calling of the 5' RACE reads with MiXCR, one entry per CDR3 protein. The sample contains around 1.7 million distinct CDR3 sequences, about 31% of which appear only once. This TCR was recovered from a newborn girl in good health. The source material was cord blood.

CDR3 nucleotide sequence: TGTGCCAGCAGCGTTGGCTCGGGGTCCTTATACGAGCAGTACTTC. Residues: CASSVGSGSLYEQYF. The chain combines TRBV9 with TRBJ2-7; possible D gene TRBD2, 5 bases. This CDR3 contains 15 residues. Germline V gives CDR1 SGDLS, CDR2 YYNGEE. The V end lost 2 bases, the J end lost 4 bases, and 16 bases lay between the germline ends. Combining the CDR3 with reference TRBV9 and TRBJ2-7 gives the whole variable domain DSGVTQTPKHLITATGQRVTLRCSPRSGDLSVYWYQQSLDQGLQFLIQYYNGEERAKGNILERFSAQQFPDLHSELNLSSLELGDSALYFCASSVGSGSLYEQYFGPGTRLTVT.